This section outlines one T cell receptor beta chain sequence together with its context. Its antigen is unknown. The V gene's germline CDR1 is LGHNT and CDR2 FRNRAP. There are 15 residues in the CDR3. The germline V and J ends were trimmed by 6 bases and 6 bases, with 20 bases remaining between them. TCRdb's copy holds only in-frame clones and misses some; the assay was immunoSEQ multiplex PCR. The data hold around 86,000 clones, with around 90% observed a single time. The sample belongs to a study of T cell responses to AZD1222 COVID-19 vaccine. Broader study findings: Per reports, nearly half of all spike-specific TCRs target regions that are unmutated in variants. Donors were chiefly white British, with a greater number of females, and clonal diversity was perhaps underestimated. Repertoires were sampled only after the peak T cell response. An increase in Spike-specific TCR breadth and depth was observed after two AZD1222 doses.

The receptor was derived from an adult in good health. V is TRBV12-5 and J is TRBJ1-2; weak D call: TRBD1 (6 bases). Sequenced material: peripheral blood, taken on day 0 of AZD1222 vaccination. This CDR3 reads CASGPFVTGGDGYTF. Written as DNA, the CDR3 is TGTGCTAGTGGCCCCTTTGTCACGGGGGGCGATGGCTACACCTTC.